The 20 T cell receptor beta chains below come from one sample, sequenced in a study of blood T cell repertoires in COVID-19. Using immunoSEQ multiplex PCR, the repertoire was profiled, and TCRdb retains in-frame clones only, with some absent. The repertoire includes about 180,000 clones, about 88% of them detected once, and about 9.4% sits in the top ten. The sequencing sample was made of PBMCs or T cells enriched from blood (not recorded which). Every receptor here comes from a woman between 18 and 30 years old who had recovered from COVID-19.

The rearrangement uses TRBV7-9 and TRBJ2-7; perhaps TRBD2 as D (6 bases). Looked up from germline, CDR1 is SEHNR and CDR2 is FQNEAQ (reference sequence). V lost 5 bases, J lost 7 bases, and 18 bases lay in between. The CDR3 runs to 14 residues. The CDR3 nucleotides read TGTGCCAGCAGCCCTGGGGGACTTGCGGGGGAGCAGTACTTC. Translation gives CASSPGGLAGEQYF.

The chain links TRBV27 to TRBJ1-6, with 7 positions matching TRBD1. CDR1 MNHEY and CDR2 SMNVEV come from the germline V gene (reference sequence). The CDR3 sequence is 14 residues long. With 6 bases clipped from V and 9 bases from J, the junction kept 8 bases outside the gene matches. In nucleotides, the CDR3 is TGTGCCAGCAGGCTACAGGGGATCGGTTCACCCCTCCACTTT. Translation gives CASRLQGIGSPLHF.

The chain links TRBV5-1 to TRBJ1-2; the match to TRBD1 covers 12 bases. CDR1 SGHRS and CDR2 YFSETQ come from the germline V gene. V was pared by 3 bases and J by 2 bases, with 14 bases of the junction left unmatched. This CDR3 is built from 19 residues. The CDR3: CASSSLPPGQGAWNYGYTF. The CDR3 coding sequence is TGCGCCAGCAGCTCCCTACCTCCGGGACAGGGGGCGTGGAACTATGGCTACACCTTC. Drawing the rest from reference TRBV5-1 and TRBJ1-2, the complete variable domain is KAGVTQTPRYLIKTRGQQVTLSCSPISGHRSVSWYQQTPGQGLQFLFEYFSETQRNKGNFPGRFSGRQFSNSRSEMNVSTLELGDSALYLCASSSLPPGQGAWNYGYTFGSGTRLTVV.

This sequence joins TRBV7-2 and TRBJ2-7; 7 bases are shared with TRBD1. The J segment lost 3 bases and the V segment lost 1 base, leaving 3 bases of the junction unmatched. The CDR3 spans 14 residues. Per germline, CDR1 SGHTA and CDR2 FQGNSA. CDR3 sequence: CASSLGRDSYEQYF. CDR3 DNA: TGTGCCAGCAGCTTAGGCCGGGACAGCTACGAGCAGTACTTC.

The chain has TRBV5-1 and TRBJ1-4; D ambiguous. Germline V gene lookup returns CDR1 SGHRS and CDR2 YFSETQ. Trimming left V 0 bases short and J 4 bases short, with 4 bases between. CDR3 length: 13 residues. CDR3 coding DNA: TGCGCCAGCAGCTTGGCCTATAATGAAAAACTGTTTTTT. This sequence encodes CASSLAYNEKLFF.

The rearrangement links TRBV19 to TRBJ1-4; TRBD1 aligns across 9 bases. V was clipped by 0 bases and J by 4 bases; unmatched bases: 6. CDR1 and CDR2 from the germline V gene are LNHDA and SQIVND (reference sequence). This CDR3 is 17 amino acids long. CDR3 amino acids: CASSIDLRTGVNEKLFF. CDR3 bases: TGTGCCAGTAGTATAGATCTCCGGACAGGGGTTAATGAAAAACTGTTTTTT.

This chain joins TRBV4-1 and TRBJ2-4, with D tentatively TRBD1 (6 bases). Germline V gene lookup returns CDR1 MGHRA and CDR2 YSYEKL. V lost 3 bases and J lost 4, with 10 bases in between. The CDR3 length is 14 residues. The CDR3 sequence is CASSQPGTKNIQYF. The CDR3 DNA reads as TGCGCCAGCAGCCAGCCGGGGACAAAAAACATTCAGTACTTC.

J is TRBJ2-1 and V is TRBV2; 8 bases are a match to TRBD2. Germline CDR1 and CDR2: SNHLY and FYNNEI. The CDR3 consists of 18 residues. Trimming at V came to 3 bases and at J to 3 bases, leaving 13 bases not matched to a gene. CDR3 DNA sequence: TGTGCCAGCAGTGATATGGCCTTGACTAGCGTGCGCTACAATGAGCAGTTCTTC. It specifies CASSDMALTSVRYNEQFF. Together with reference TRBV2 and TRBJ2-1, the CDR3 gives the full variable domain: EPEVTQTPSHQVTQMGQEVILRCVPISNHLYFYWYRQILGQKVEFLVSFYNNEISEKSEIFDDQFSVERPDGSNFTLKIRSTKLEDSAMYFCASSDMALTSVRYNEQFFGPGTRLTVL.

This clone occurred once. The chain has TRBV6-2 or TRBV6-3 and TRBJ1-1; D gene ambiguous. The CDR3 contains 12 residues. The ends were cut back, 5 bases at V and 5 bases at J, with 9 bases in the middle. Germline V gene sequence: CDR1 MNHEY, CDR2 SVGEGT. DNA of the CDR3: TGTGCCAGCAGTCAGCCGGGGACTGAAGCTTTCTTT. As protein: CASSQPGTEAFF.

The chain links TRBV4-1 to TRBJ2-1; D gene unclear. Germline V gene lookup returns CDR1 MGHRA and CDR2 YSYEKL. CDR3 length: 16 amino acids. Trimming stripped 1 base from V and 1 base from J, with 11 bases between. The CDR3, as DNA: TGCGCCAGCAGCCAAGGTCATCGAGAGTCCTACAATGAGCAGTTCTTC. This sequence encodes CASSQGHRESYNEQFF.

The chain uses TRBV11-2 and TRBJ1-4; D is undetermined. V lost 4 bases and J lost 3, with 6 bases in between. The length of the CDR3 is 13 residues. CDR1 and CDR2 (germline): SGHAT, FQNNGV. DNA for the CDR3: TGTGCCAGCAGCTGGCCCCCTAATGAAAAACTGTTTTTT. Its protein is CASSWPPNEKLFF.

The CDR3 bases are TGTGCCAGCAGCTTAATAGCGGGAGGGCCCTATGAGCAGTTCTTC. Translating gives CASSLIAGGPYEQFF. The V call is TRBV7-3, the J call TRBJ2-1; TRBD2 agrees at 11 bases. With 1 base clipped from V and 8 bases from J, the junction kept 4 bases outside the gene matches. CDR3 length equals 15 residues. The germline V gene has CDR1 SGHTA and CDR2 FQGTGA.

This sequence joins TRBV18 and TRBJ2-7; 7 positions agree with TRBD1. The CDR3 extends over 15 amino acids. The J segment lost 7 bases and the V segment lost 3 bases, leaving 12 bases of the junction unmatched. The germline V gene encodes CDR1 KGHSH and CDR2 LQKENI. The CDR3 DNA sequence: TGTGCCAGCTCACCTCTTCTGACAGGGATGGGAGAGCAGTACTTC. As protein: CASSPLLTGMGEQYF.

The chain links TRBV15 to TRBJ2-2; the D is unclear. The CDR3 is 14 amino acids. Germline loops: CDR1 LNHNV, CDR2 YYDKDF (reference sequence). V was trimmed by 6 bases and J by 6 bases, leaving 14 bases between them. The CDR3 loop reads CATRLELGAGELFF. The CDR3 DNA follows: TGTGCCACCAGGCTTGAGCTAGGTGCCGGGGAGCTGTTTTTT. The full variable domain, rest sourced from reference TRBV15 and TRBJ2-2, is DAMVIQNPRYQVTQFGKPVTLSCSQTLNHNVMYWYQQKSSQAPKLLFHYYDKDFNNEADTPDNFQSRRPNTSFCFLDIRSPGLGDTAMYLCATRLELGAGELFFGEGSRLTVL.

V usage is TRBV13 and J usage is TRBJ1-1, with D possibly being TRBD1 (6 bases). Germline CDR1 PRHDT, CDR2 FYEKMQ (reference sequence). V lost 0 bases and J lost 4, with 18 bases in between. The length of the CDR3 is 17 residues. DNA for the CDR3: TGTGCCAGCAGCTTAGGGGTTTCGAGGGGAGGGGGCACTGAAGCTTTCTTT. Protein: CASSLGVSRGGGTEAFF.

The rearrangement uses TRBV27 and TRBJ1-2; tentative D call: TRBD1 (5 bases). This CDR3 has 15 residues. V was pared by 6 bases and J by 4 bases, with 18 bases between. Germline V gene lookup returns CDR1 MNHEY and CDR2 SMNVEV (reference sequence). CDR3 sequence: CASSDKTGLGYGYTF. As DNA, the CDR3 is TGTGCCAGCAGCGATAAAACAGGCCTGGGCTATGGCTACACCTTC.

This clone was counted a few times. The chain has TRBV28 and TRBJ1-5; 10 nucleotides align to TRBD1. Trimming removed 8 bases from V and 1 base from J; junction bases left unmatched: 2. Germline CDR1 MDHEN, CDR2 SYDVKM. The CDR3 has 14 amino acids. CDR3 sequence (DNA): TGTGCCAGCGGGGACAGGGGAAGCAATCAGCCCCAGCATTTT. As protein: CASGDRGSNQPQHF.

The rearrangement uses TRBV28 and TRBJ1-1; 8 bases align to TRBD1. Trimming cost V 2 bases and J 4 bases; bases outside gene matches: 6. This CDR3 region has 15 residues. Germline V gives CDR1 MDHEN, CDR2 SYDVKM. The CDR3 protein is CASSLTGQVGTEAFF. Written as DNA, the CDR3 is TGTGCCAGCAGTTTAACGGGACAGGTGGGCACTGAAGCTTTCTTT.

CDR3 in amino acids: CASSLEAGGAINGYTF. In nucleotides, the CDR3 is TGCGCCAGCAGCTTGGAGGCAGGGGGCGCGATTAATGGCTACACCTTC. This chain joins TRBV5-1 and TRBJ1-2, with TRBD1 matching 8 bases. With V trimmed by 0 bases and J by 6 bases, 10 bases remained unmatched. The CDR3 loop spans 16 amino acids. CDR1 is SGHRS and CDR2 is YFSETQ in the germline V gene.

CDR3 DNA: TGTGCCAGTTCCCGTGAAGCTTTCTTT. Its translation: CASSREAFF. The gene calls are TRBV12-3 or TRBV12-4 and TRBJ1-1; D is ambiguous. The CDR3 consists of 9 residues. V lost 9 bases and J lost 7, with 6 bases in between.